This note documents a single T cell receptor beta chain sequence. This clone appeared a single time. The clone's antigen remains unknown. No clone much larger than this one lies a single base away; base qualities are absent. This sample was taken from a study of T cell responses to AZD1222 COVID-19 vaccine (TCRdb year 2021). In the study overall: AZD1222 recipients given second doses at about 4 weeks or at about 12 weeks were pooled, since spike-specific TCR depth and breadth were not found to differ between the two schedules. TCR sequencing covered more than 230 trial participants: about 210 given two doses of AZD1222 and 26 given two doses of MenACWY control vaccine. Trial participants were enrolled into age subgroups of 18-55, 56-69 and 70-plus years, which contained about 150, 27 and 61 TCR-sequenced participants, respectively. Overall results and qualifications from the work: Because no day 14 peak-response samples were available, repertoires were characterized only after the peak T cell response. Participants were mostly white British, with more females than males. The authors suggested clonal diversity may have been underestimated. The 56-69-year group was small, and its depth increase did not reach significance, likely because of low power. After two AZD1222 doses, spike-specific TCR breadth and depth were significantly higher than at day 0 and than in MenACWY recipients. Conclusions about previously exposed vaccinees are limited because only six or seven AZD1222 recipients were SARS-CoV-2 seropositive at baseline. Vaccine-associated CD4 TCRs spanned the whole spike protein, with dominant responses in regions 160-218 and 743-854. Reportedly, close to half of the unique spike-specific TCRs recognized epitopes lying outside the regions that are mutated in the B.1.351 and B.1.1.7 variants.

The CDR3 goes from the cysteine to the phenylalanine over 14 residues. Only CDR3 DNA remains: 42 bases, in frame from the first base. After removal of 2 bases from V and 4 bases from J, the junction retains 4 bases not matched to a gene. In the germline V gene (reference sequence), CDR1 corresponds to GTSNPN and CDR2 to SVGIG. The CDR3 regions of human TCRbeta chains were subjected to immunosequencing. Per the original workflow: Repertoire TCRs were matched against a reference library of SARS-CoV-2-specific TCRs generated with the MIRA antigen-specificity platform. Breadth meant the fraction of unique TCRs that were SARS-CoV-2-associated, whereas depth meant the fraction of total T cells that were SARS-CoV-2-associated. Each spike-specific TCR was assigned to its reactive spike region and to a CD4 or CD8 class using the MIRA data. Log10-transformed breadth and depth values were compared by one-way ANOVA with Sidak's multiple comparisons tests. The source is immuneACCESS, and TCRdb retained only in-frame sequences with V and J called. Part of the clones is not carried over; for the studies checked, unresolved V genes explain less than half of this, and the remainder is unexplained. V, J and clone size are those of that table, while D and trimming were read from the DNA. The table for this sample lists 90,000 to 130,000 clones; roughly 84% of them were counted only once. The ten largest clonotypes hold approximately 3% of the sample.

In the paper's terms, the time point label means: baseline before first vaccination. Vaccinee samples came from UK trials COV001 and COV002, including a single-blind randomized controlled phase 2/3 trial of AZD1222 (ChAdOx1 nCoV-19) in healthy adults. For TCRbeta chain sequencing, PBMC samples were collected from trial participants at day 0 and at day 28 after the second dose. This sequence uses TRBV30 and TRBJ2-7, with TRBD1 identical over 11 junction bases. The sequence was collected from an adult in good health. The specimen comprised peripheral blood, sampled on day 0 of AZD1222 vaccination. Here the CDR3 is given as CAWSLGQGAYEQYF. Here is the DNA: TGTGCCTGGAGTTTAGGACAGGGGGCTTACGAGCAGTACTTC. Supplemented by the reference TRBV30 and TRBJ2-7 proteins around the CDR3, the complete variable domain is SQTIHQWPATLVQPVGSPLSLECTVEGTSNPNLYWYRQAAGRGLQLLFYSVGIGQISSEVPQNLSASRPQDRQFILSSKKLLLSDSGFYLCAWSLGQGAYEQYFGPGTRLTVT.